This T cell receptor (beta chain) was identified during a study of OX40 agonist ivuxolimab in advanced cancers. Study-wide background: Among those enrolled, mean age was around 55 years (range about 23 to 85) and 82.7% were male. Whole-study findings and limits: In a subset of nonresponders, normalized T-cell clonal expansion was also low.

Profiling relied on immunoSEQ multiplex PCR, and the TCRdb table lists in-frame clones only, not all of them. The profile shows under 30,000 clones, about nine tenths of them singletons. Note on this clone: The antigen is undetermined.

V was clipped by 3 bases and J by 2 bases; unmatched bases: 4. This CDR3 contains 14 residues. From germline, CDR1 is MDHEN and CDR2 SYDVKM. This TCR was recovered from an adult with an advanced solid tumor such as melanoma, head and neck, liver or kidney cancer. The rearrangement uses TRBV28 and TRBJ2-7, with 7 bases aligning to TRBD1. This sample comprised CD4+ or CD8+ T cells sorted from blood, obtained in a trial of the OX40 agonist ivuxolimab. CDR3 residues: CASSLLGGTYEQYF. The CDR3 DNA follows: TGTGCCAGCAGTTTGTTAGGGGGCACCTACGAGCAGTACTTC.